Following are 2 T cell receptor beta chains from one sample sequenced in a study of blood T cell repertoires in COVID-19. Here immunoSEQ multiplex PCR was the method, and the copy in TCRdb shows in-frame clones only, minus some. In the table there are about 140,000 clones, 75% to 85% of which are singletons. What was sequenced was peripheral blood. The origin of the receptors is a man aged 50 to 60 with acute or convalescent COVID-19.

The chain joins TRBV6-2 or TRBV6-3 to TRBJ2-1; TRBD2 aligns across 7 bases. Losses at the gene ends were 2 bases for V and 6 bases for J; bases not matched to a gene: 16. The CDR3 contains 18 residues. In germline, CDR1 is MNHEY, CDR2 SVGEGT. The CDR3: CASSYVAAVGGSANEQFF. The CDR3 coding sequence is TGTGCCAGCAGTTACGTGGCGGCGGTGGGCGGGAGTGCCAATGAGCAGTTCTTC.

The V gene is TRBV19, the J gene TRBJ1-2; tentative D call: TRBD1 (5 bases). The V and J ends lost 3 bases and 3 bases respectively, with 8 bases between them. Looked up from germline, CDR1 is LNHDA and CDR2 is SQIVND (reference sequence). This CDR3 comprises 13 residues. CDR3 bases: TGTGCCAGTAGTATGGACAACTACTATGGCTACACCTTC. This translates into CASSMDNYYGYTF.